One sample yielded the 8 T cell receptor beta chains listed below, sequenced in a study of a mutant IDH1 vaccine in newly diagnosed glioma. Produced via immunoSEQ multiplex PCR; TCRdb's table is partial and in-frame only. The sample includes 70,000 to 95,000 clones, almost 85% of them seen just once. Time point given: baseline, week 1 (first vaccination visit). The treatment is: pre-vaccination baseline after standard-of-care therapy. Sample: PBMCs, taken from a glioma patient treated with radiotherapy, temozolomide or both. The receptors shown here come from a man aged 35-49 years with glioma. Some clones in this sample may be carry-over from other donors' samples.

The V call is TRBV30, the J call TRBJ2-3; 8 bases are a match to TRBD2. The CDR3 contains 15 residues. V lost 8 bases and J lost 0; bases outside the gene matches: 10. Germline-derived CDR1 and CDR2 are GTSNPN and SVGIG (reference sequence). The CDR3: CALDRGGASTDTQYF. CDR3 bases: TGTGCCCTGGATCGGGGGGGCGCTAGCACAGATACGCAGTATTTT. Combining the CDR3 with reference TRBV30 and TRBJ2-3 gives the whole variable domain SQTIHQWPATLVQPVGSPLSLECTVEGTSNPNLYWYRQAAGRGLQLLFYSVGIGQISSEVPQNLSASRPQDRQFILSSKKLLLSDSGFYLCALDRGGASTDTQYFGPGTRLTVL.

The chain uses TRBV7-9 and TRBJ2-1; 9 bases align to TRBD2. Germline loops: CDR1 SEHNR, CDR2 FQNEAQ (reference sequence). The CDR3 consists of 16 residues. Trimming at V came to 1 base and at J to 7 bases, leaving 8 bases not matched to a gene. In nucleotides, the CDR3 is TGTGCCAGCAGCTTAGTTGCGGGGGGGAGTAGGAATGAGCAGTTCTTC. Its translation: CASSLVAGGSRNEQFF.

The chain joins TRBV27 to TRBJ1-5; D gene uncertain. This CDR3 has 13 residues. CDR1 is MNHEY, CDR2 SMNVEV, per germline (reference sequence). V was pared by 7 bases and J by 7 bases, with 14 bases between. The CDR3, as DNA: TGTGCCAGCACACATCGGGTGGGCCAGCCCCAGCATTTT. Its translation is CASTHRVGQPQHF.

V usage is TRBV5-1 and J usage is TRBJ1-6, with a possible D match to TRBD1 (5 bases). The CDR3 length is 19 residues. Trimming left V 1 base short and J 6 bases short, with 23 bases between. Germline V gene lookup returns CDR1 SGHRS and CDR2 YFSETQ. The CDR3 DNA reads as TGCGCCAGCAGCTTGTGGGGCGGCGGGACTGTGGGGCGTAATTCACCCCTCCACTTT. Protein product: CASSLWGGGTVGRNSPLHF.

The genes are TRBV6-5 and TRBJ1-3; no clear D gene. The CDR3 is made up of 13 amino acids. Trimming stripped 6 bases from V and 5 bases from J, with 11 bases between. Germline V lookup: CDR1 MNHEY, CDR2 SVGAGI. Written as DNA, the CDR3 is TGTGCCAGCAGCCGGGTGGGCCGAAACACCATATATTTT. Residues: CASSRVGRNTIYF.

The J gene is TRBJ2-2, the V gene TRBV7-8; no clear D. CDR3 size: 14 residues. V lost 0 bases and J 1 base, leaving 3 bases between the germline ends. Germline V CDR1 and CDR2: SGHVS, FQNEAQ. CDR3 bases: TGTGCCAGCAGCTTAGCCAAGAACACCGGGGAGCTGTTTTTT. Encoded protein: CASSLAKNTGELFF.

The V gene is TRBV27, the J gene TRBJ2-5; TRBD2 is a possible D gene (5 bases). Germline values: CDR1 MNHEY, CDR2 SMNVEV (reference sequence). This CDR3 is 11 amino acids long. The V end was cut by 3 bases, the J end by 6 bases, with 5 bases between. CDR3 sequence: CASSFGKTQYF. CDR3 nucleotides: TGTGCCAGCAGTTTCGGGAAGACCCAGTACTTC.

V usage is TRBV10-3 and J usage is TRBJ2-5, with a possible D match to TRBD2 (6 bases). This CDR3 contains 13 residues. V lost 6 bases and J 5 bases, leaving 13 bases between the germline ends. Germline loops: CDR1 ENHRY, CDR2 SYGVKD. CDR3: CAISLAGMETQYF. CDR3 nucleotides: TGTGCCATCAGCCTCGCGGGGATGGAGACCCAGTACTTC.